This TCR beta chain was obtained from a study of blood T cell repertoires in COVID-19. Trimming shortened V by 1 base and J by 2 bases, and 8 bases separated the two germline ends. Germline CDR1 is ENHRY and CDR2 is SYGVKD. The CDR3 sequence is 14 residues long. Method: immunoSEQ multiplex PCR; TCRdb's copy keeps in-frame clones and lacks some. The data contain approximately 150,000 clones, more than 75% of them singletons. The specimen sequenced was peripheral blood. V usage is TRBV10-3 and J usage is TRBJ1-2; D gene ambiguous. The sequence was collected from a woman aged 50 to 60 with active or convalescent COVID-19. The CDR3 sequence: CAISEFEGNYGYTF. The CDR3 nucleotides are TGTGCCATCAGTGAGTTCGAGGGCAACTATGGCTACACCTTC.